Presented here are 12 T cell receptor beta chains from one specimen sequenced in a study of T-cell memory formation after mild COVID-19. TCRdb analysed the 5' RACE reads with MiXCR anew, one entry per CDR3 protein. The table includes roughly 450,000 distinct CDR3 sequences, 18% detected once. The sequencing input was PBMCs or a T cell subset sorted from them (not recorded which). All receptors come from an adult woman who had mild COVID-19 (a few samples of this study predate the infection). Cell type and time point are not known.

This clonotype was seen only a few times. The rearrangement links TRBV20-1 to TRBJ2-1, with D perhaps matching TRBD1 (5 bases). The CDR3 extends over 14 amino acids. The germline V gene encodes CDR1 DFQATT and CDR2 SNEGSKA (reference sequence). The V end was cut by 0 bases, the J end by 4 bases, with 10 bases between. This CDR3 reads CSARDRDRYNEQFF. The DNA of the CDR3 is TGCAGTGCTAGAGACCGCGACAGATACAATGAGCAGTTCTTC.

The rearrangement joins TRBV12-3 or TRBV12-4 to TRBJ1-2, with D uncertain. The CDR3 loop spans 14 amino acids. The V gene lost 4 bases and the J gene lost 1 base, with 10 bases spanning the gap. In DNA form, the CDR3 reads TGTGCCAGCAGTTACGGGGTTGTTAACTATGGCTACACCTTC. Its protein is CASSYGVVNYGYTF.

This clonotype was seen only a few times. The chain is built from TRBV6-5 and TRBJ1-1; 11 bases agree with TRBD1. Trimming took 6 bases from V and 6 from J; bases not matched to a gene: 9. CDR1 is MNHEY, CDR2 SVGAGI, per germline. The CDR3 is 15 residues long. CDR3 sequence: CASRSIRDRGSEAFF. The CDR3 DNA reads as TGTGCCAGCAGATCAATCAGGGACAGGGGGTCTGAAGCTTTCTTT.

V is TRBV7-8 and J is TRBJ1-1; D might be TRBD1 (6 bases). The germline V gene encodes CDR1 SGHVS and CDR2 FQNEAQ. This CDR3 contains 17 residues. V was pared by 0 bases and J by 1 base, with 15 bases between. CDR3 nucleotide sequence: TGTGCCAGCAGCTTAGCCACGGACAGAGCTGAGAACACTGAAGCTTTCTTT. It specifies CASSLATDRAENTEAFF.

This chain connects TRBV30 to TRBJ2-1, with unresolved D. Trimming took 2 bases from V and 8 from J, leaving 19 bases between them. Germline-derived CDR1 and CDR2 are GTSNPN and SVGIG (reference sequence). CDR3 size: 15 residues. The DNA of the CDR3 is TGTGCCTGGAGTCTACTCCGGACCAGTCTACATGAGCAGTTCTTC. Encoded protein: CAWSLLRTSLHEQFF.

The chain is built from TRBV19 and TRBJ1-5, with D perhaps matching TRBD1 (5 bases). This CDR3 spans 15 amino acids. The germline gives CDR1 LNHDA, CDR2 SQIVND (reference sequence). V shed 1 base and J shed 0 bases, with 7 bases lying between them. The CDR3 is CASSIGGYSNQPQHF. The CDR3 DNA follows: TGTGCCAGTAGTATAGGGGGCTATAGCAATCAGCCCCAGCATTTT.

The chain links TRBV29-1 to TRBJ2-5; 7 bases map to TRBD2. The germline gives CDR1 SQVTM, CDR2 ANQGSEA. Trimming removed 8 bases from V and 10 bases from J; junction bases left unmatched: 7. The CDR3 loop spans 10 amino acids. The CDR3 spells CSTSPGGQYF. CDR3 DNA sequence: TGCAGCACGAGTCCGGGAGGCCAGTACTTC.

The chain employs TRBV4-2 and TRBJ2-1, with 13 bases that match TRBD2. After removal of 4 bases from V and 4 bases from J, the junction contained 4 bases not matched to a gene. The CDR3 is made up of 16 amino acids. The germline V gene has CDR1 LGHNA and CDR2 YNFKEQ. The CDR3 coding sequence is TGTGCCAGCAGCCTCGGGACTAGCGGGACGTACAATGAGCAGTTCTTC. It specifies CASSLGTSGTYNEQFF.

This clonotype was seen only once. In DNA form, the CDR3 reads TGTGCCAGCAGCTTAAGGAGGCTAGCGGGAGAGAACATTCAGTACTTC. It translates to CASSLRRLAGENIQYF. The chain links TRBV7-8 to TRBJ2-4; 10 bases match TRBD2. After removal of 2 bases from V and 7 bases from J, the junction contained 8 bases not matched to a gene. CDR1 and CDR2 (germline): SGHVS, FQNEAQ. The CDR3 spans 16 residues.

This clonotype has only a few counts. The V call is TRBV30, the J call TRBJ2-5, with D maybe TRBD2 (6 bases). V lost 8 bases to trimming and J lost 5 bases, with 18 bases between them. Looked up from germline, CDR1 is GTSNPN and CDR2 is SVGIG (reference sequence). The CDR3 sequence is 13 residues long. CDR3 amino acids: CAGGSPGPETQYF. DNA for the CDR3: TGTGCCGGGGGGTCCCCAGGACCGGAGACCCAGTACTTC.

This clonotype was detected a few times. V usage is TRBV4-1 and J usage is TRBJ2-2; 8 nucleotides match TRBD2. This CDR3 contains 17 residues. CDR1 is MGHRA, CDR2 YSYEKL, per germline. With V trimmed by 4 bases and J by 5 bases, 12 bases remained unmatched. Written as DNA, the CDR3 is TGCGCCAGCAGCCGCCAACCCGGGACTAGATGGACCGGGGAGCTGTTTTTT. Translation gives CASSRQPGTRWTGELFF.

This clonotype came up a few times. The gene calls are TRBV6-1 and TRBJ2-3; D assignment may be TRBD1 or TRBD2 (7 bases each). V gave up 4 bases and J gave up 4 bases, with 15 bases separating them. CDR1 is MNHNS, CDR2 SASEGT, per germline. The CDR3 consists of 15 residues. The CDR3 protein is CASSAGGQGADTQYF. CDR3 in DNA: TGTGCCAGCAGTGCCGGGGGGCAGGGGGCAGATACGCAGTATTTT.